The 10 T cell receptor beta chains in this list originate from one sample, sequenced in a study of blood T cell repertoires in COVID-19. The assay was immunoSEQ multiplex PCR, and TCRdb's table has in-frame clones only and misses some. The profile shows 42,000 or so clones, roughly 84% of them singletons. The source material was peripheral blood. All receptors derive from a human donor in a cohort sampled during active COVID-19.

The chain joins TRBV3-1 (or the pseudogene TRBV3-2) to TRBJ1-1; a weak D match, TRBD1 (5 bases). Germline loops: CDR1 LGHDT, CDR2 YNNKEL (reference sequence). The CDR3 is 12 amino acids. The V end was cut by 1 base, the J end by 7 bases, with 7 bases between. The CDR3: CASSQGQLEAFF. The CDR3 region has the DNA TGTGCCAGCAGCCAAGGACAGCTTGAAGCTTTCTTT.

The V gene is TRBV5-4, the J gene TRBJ1-1, with a possible D match to TRBD1 (5 bases). The CDR3 length is 13 residues. From germline, CDR1 is SGHNT and CDR2 YYREEE (reference sequence). Deletions cut 7 bases from V and 4 bases from J, with 14 bases between. The DNA for the CDR3 is TGTGCCAGCCTAAAGGGGTTGGGCACTGAAGCTTTCTTT. Its translation: CASLKGLGTEAFF. The full variable domain, rest sourced from reference TRBV5-4 and TRBJ1-1, is ETGVTQSPTHLIKTRGQQVTLRCSSQSGHNTVSWYQQALGQGPQFIFQYYREEENGRGNFPPRFSGLQFPNYSSELNVNALELDDSALYLCASLKGLGTEAFFGQGTRLTVV.

This chain connects TRBV9 to TRBJ1-4, with D unresolved. The CDR3 extends over 15 amino acids. With 0 bases removed from V and 0 bases from J, the gap between germline ends came to 6 bases. CDR1 is SGDLS and CDR2 is YYNGEE in the germline V gene. Written as DNA, the CDR3 is TGTGCCAGCAGCGTAGGCGGGGCAACTAATGAAAAACTGTTTTTT. This sequence encodes CASSVGGATNEKLFF.

The CDR3 loop reads CASSQGQGANYGYTF. In nucleotides, the CDR3 is TGTGCCAGCAGCCAAGGACAGGGTGCTAACTATGGCTACACCTTC. This chain joins TRBV3-1 (or the pseudogene TRBV3-2) and TRBJ1-2, with TRBD1 matching 7 bases. Germline CDR1 and CDR2: LGHDT and YNNKEL (reference sequence). The CDR3 covers 15 residues. J was trimmed by 0 bases and V by 1 base; bases with no gene match: 2.

J is TRBJ1-1 and V is TRBV4-1, with D perhaps matching TRBD1 (6 bases). The V end was cut by 5 bases, the J end by 3 bases, with 10 bases between. Per the germline V gene, CDR1 is MGHRA and CDR2 is YSYEKL. The length of the CDR3 is 13 residues. As DNA, the CDR3 is TGCGCCAGCAGCAGGGACACCTACACTGAAGCTTTCTTT. It translates to CASSRDTYTEAFF.

This chain joins TRBV5-4 and TRBJ1-2, with TRBD1 as a possible D gene (5 bases). CDR3 size: 14 residues. V lost 0 bases to trimming and J lost 8 bases, with 14 bases between them. Germline CDR1 SGHNT, CDR2 YYREEE (reference sequence). Here the CDR3 DNA reads TGTGCCAGCAGCTTGGAGGGGCAGGGTAGCGGCTACACCTTC. The encoded protein is CASSLEGQGSGYTF.

The table lists this clone with a count of one. The J gene is TRBJ2-7, the V gene TRBV10-3; 8 bases agree with TRBD2. Trimming removed 2 bases from V and 7 bases from J; junction bases left unmatched: 13. CDR1 is ENHRY and CDR2 is SYGVKD in the germline V gene. The CDR3 consists of 16 residues. The chain's CDR3 is CAISEPGGLGSYEQYF. CDR3 DNA: TGTGCCATCAGTGAGCCGGGGGGACTAGGTTCGTATGAGCAGTACTTC.

This clone appeared a single time. The rearrangement links TRBV3-1 (or the pseudogene TRBV3-2) to TRBJ2-1; 9 bases line up with TRBD2. The germline V gene has CDR1 LGHDT and CDR2 YNNKEL (reference sequence). This CDR3 is built from 16 residues. With V trimmed by 10 bases and J by 6 bases, 16 bases remained unmatched. As DNA, the CDR3 is TGTGCCATCCTTCCCCCGGTGGGACTAGCTCCCAATGAGCAGTTCTTC. It encodes CAILPPVGLAPNEQFF.

The chain joins TRBV5-6 to TRBJ2-1; 11 positions match TRBD1. Germline V CDR1 and CDR2: SGHDT, YYEEEE. The CDR3 loop spans 15 amino acids. With 4 bases clipped from V and 10 bases from J, the junction kept 10 bases outside the gene matches. The CDR3 region has the DNA TGTGCCAGCAGCGGGACCGGGACAGGGGGATACGAGCAGTTCTTC. Translating it yields CASSGTGTGGYEQFF.

The J gene is TRBJ1-1, the V gene TRBV5-8; D gene uncertain. The CDR3 runs 18 residues. V was trimmed by 0 bases and J by 1 base, leaving 19 bases between them. Germline V gene lookup returns CDR1 SGHTS and CDR2 YDEGEE. The CDR3 bases are TGTGCCAGCAGCTTGGTAATACGTAGACAAGTTAAGAACACTGAAGCTTTCTTT. Translated: CASSLVIRRQVKNTEAFF.